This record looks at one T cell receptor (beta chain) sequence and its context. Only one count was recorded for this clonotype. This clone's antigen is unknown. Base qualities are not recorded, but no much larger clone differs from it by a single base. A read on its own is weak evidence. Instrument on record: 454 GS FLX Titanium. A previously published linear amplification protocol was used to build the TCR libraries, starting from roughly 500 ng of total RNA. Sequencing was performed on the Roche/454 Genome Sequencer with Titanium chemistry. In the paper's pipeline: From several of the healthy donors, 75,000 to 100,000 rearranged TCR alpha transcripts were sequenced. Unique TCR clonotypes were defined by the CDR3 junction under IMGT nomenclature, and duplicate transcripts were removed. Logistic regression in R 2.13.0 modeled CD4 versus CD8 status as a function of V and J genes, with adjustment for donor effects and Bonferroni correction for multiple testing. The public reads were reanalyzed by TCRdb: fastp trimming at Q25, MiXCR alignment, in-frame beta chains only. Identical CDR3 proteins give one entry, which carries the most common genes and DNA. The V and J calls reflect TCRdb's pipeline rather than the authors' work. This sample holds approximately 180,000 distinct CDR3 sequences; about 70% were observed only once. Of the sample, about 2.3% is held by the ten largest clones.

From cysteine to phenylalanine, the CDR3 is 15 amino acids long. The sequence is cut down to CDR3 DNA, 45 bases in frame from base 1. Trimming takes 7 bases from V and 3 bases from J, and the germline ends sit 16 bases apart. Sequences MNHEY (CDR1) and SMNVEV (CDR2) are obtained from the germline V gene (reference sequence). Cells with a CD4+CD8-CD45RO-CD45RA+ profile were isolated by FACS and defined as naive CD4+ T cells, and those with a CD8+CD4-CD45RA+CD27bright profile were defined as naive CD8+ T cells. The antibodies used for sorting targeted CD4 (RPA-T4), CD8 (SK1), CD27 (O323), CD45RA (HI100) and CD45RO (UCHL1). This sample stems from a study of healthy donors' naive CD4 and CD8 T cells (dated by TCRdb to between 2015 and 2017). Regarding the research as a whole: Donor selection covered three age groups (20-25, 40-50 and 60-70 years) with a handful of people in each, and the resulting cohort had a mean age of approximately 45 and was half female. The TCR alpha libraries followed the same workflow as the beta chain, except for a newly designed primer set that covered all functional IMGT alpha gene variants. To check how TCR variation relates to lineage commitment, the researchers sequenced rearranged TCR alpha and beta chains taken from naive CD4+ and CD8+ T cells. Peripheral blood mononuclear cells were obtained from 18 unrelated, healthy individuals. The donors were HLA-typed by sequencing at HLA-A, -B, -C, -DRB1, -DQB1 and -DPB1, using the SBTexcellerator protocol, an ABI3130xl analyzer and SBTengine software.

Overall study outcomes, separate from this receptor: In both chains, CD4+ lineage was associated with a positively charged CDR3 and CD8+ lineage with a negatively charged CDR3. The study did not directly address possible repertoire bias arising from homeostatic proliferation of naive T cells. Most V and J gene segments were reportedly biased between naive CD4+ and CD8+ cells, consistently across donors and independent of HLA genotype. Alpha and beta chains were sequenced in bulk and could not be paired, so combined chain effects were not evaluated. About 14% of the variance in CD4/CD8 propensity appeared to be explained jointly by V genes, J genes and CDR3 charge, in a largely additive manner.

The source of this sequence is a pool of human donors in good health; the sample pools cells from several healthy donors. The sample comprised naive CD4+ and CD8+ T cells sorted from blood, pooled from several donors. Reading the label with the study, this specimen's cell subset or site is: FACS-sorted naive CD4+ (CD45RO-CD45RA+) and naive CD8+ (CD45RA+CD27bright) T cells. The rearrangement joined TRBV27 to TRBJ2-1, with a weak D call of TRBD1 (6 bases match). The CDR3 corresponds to CASTRTAAVYNEQFF. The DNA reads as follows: TGTGCCAGCACCCGGACAGCAGCAGTCTACAATGAGCAGTTCTTC.